This T cell receptor beta chain was profiled in a study of blood T cell repertoires in COVID-19. Whole-study context: The United States, Italy and Spain were the sources of the acute and convalescent COVID-19 samples.

CDR3 size: 16 residues. The V end was cut by 1 base, the J end by 0 bases, with 10 bases between. The germline V gene has CDR1 SGDLS and CDR2 YYNGEE. This clone was seen a single time. The assay was immunoSEQ multiplex PCR, and TCRdb's table has in-frame clones only and misses some. This sample yields tens of thousands of clones, of which about 79% are seen a single time; approximately 15% belongs to the top ten. Sequenced: peripheral blood. This receptor was taken from a human donor in a cohort sampled during active COVID-19. The gene calls are TRBV9 and TRBJ2-2, with D tentatively TRBD2 (5 bases). CDR3 sequence (DNA): TGTGCCAGCAGCGTATCAAAACTAGCGAACACCGGGGAGCTGTTTTTT. Its translation is CASSVSKLANTGELFF.